This T cell receptor beta chain was captured in a study of regulatory T cells in long-lasting Graves disease. Documented time point: newly diagnosed GD, antithyroid drugs for less than 3 months. From PBMCs, RNA was extracted and then used to make the TCR library. Assembly of TCR beta libraries relied on iRepertoire HTBI primers together with Arm-PCR of CDR3 regions. TCRdb reprocessed the multiplex PCR reads via MiXCR and lists one record per CDR3 protein. The data show 400,000 to 500,000 distinct CDR3 sequences, 15% to 20% seen once. The CDR3 is 15 residues long. CDR1 is WNHNN and CDR2 is SYGVQD in the germline V gene (reference sequence). The V segment lost 3 bases and the J segment 2 bases; nucleotides outside the gene matches: 5. This clonotype was observed a handful of times. These data also formed part of another study, on T cells in Graves' hyperthyroidism and ophthalmopathy.

This specimen was peripheral blood mononuclear cells (PBMCs), taken at new diagnosis, from a patient treated with antithyroid drugs. The clonotype comes from a woman aged 18-30 years with Graves disease. The rearrangement uses TRBV10-1 and TRBJ2-3; 7 nucleotides agree with TRBD2. The CDR3 here is CASSEGAGSTDTQYF. The CDR3 DNA reads as TGCGCCAGCAGTGAAGGAGCGGGGTCCACAGATACGCAGTATTTT.